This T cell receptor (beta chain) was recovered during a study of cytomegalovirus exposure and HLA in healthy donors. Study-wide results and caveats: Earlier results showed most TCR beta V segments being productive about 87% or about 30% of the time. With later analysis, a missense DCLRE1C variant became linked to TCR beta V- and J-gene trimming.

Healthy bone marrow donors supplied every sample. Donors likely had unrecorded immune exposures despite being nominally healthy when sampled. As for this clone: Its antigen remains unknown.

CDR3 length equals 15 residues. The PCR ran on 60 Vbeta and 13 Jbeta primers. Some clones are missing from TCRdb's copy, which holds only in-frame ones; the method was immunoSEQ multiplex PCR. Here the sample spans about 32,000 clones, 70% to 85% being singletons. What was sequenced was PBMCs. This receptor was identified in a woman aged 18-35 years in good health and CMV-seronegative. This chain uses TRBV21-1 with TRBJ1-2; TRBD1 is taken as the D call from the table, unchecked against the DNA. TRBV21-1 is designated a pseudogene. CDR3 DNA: TGTGCCAGCAGACAGACACCTACCACCAACTATGGCTACACCTTC. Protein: CASRQTPTTNYGYTF.